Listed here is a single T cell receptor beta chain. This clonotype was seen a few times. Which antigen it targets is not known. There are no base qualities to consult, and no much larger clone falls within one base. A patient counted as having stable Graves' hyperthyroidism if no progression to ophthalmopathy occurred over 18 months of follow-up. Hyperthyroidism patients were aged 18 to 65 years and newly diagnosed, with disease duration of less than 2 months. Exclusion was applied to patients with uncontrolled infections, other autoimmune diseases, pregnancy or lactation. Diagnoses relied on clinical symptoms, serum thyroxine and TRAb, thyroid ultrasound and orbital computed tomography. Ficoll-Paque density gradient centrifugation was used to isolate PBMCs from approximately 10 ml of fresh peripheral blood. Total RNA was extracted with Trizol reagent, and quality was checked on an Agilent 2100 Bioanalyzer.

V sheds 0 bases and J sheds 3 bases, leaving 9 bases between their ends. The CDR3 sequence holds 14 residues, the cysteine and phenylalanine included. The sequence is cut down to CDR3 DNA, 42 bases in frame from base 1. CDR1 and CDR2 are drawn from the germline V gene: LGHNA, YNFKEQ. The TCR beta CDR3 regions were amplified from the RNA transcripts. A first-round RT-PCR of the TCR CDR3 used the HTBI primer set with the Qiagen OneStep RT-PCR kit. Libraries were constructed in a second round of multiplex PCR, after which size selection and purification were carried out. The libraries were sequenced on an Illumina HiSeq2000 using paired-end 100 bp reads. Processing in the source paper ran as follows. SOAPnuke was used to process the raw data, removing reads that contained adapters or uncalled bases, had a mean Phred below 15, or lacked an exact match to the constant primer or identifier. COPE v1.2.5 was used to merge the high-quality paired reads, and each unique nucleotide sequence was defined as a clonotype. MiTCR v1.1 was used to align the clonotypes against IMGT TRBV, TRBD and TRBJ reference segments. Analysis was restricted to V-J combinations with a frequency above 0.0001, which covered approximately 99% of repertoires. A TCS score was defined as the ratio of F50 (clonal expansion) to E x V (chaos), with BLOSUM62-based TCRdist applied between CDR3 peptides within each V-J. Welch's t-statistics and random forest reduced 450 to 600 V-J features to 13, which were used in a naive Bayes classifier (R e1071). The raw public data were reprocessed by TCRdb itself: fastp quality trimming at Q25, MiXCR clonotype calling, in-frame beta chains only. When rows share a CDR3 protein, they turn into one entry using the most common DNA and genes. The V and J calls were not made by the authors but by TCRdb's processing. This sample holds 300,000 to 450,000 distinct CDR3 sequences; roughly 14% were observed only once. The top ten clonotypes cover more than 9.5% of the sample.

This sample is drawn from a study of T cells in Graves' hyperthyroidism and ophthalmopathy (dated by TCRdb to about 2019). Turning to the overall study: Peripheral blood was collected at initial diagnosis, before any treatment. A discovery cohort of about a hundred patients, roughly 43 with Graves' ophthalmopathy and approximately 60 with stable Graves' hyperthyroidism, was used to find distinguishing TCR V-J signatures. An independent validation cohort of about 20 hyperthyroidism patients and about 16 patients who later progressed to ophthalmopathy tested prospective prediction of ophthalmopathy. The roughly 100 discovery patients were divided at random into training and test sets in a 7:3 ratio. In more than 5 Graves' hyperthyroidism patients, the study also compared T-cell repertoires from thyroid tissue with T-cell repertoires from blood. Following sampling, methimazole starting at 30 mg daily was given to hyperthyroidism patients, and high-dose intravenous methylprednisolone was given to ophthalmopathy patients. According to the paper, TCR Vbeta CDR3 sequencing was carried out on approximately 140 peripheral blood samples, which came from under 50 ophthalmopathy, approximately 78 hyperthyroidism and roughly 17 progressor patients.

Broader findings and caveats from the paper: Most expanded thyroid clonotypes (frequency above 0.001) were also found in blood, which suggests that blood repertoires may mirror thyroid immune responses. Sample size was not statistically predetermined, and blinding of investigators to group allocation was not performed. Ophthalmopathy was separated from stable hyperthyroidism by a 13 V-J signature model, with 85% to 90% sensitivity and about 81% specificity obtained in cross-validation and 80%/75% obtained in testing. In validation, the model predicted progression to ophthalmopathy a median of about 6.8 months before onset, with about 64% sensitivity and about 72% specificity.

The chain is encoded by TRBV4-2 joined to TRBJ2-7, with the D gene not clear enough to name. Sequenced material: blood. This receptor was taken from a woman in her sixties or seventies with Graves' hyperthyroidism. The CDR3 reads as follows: CASSQDIQDYEQYF. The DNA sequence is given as TGTGCCAGCAGCCAAGATATCCAGGACTACGAGCAGTACTTC.